This T cell receptor (beta chain) was profiled in a study of T cells after yellow fever vaccination. The CDR3 length is 14 residues. V dropped 2 bases and J dropped 0 bases, with 6 bases sitting between them. CDR1 is SEHNR and CDR2 is FQNEAQ in the germline V gene (reference sequence). TCR cDNA was made by 5'RACE template switching, adding a universal primer site and UMIs. One entry per CDR3 protein results from TCRdb running MiXCR on the 5' RACE reads. The sample holds roughly 27,000 distinct CDR3 sequences, about 4.7% seen once. This clonotype occurred many times. This receptor was identified in a man aged 30 to 39 who received the YFV17D yellow fever vaccine. V gene TRBV7-9 combines with J gene TRBJ2-3; no reliable D call. The material sequenced was CD8+ T cells sorted from PBMCs, taken 10 days after the yellow fever booster vaccination. This chain's CDR3 is CASSLLPSTDTQYF. The DNA for the CDR3 is TGTGCCAGCAGCTTATTACCTAGCACAGATACGCAGTATTTT.